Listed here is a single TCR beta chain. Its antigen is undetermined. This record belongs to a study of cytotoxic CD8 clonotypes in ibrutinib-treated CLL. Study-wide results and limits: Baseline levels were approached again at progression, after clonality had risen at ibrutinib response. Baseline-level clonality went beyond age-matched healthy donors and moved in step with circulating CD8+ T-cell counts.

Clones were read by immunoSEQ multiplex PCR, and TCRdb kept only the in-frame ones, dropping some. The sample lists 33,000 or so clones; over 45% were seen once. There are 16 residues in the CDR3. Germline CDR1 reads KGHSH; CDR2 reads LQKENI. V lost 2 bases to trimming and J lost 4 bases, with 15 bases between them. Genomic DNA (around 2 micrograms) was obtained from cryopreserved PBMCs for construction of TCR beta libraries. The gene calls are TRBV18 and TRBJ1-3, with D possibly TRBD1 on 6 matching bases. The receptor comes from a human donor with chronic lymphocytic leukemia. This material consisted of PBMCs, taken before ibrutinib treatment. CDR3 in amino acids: CASSPSRTGRGNTIYF. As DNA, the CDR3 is TGTGCCAGCTCACCAAGCAGAACAGGGCGCGGAAACACCATATATTTT.